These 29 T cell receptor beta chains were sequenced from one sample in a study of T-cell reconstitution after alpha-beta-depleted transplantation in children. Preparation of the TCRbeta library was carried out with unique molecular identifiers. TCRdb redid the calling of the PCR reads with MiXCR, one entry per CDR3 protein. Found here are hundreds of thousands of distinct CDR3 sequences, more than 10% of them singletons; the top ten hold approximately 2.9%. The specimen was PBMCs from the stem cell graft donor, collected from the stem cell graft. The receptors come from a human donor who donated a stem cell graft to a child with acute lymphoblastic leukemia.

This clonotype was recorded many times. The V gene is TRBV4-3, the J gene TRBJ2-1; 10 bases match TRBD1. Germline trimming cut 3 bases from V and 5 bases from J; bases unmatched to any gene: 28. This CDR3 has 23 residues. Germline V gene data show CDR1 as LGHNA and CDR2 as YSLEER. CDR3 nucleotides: TGCGCCAGCAGCCACGGGTCTAGTCGCCTAACTTGGTTCGGGACAGGGGTGAACAATGAGCAGTTCTTC. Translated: CASSHGSSRLTWFGTGVNNEQFF.

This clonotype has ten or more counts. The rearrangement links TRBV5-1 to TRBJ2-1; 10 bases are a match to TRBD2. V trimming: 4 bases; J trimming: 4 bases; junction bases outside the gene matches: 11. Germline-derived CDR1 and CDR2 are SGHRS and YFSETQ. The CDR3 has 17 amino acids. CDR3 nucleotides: TGCGCCAGCAGCCCCATTAGGACTAGCGGCCTTTACAATGAGCAGTTCTTC. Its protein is CASSPIRTSGLYNEQFF.

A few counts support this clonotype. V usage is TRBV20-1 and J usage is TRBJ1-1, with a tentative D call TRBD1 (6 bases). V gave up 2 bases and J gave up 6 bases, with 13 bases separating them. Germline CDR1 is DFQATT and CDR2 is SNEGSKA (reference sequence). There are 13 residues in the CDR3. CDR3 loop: CSARKGEIAEAFF. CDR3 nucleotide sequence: TGCAGTGCTAGAAAGGGGGAAATCGCTGAAGCTTTCTTT.

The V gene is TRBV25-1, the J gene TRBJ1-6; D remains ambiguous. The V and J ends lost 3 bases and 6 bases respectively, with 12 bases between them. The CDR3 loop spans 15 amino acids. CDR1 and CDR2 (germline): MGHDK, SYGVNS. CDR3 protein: CASSEGIPLNSPLHF. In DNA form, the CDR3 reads TGTGCCAGCAGTGAGGGGATCCCCCTTAATTCACCCCTCCACTTT.

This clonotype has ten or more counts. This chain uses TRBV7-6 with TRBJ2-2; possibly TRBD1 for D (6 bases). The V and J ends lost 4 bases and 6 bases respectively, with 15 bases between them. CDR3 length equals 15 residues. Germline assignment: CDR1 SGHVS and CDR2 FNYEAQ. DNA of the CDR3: TGTGCCAGCAGCTCACCACAGGGAATCTCCGGGGAGCTGTTTTTT. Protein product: CASSSPQGISGELFF.

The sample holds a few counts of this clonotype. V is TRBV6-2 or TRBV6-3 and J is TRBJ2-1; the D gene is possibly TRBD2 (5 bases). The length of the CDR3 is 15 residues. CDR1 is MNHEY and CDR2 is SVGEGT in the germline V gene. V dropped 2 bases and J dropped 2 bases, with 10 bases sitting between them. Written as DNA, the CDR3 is TGTGCCAGCAGTTACGGTGGGAGCCCCTACAATGAGCAGTTCTTC. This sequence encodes CASSYGGSPYNEQFF.

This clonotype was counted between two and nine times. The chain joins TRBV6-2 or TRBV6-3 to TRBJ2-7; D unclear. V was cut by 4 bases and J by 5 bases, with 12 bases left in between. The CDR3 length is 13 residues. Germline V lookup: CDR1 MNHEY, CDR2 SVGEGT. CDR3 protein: CASSSDRFHEQYF. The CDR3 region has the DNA TGTGCCAGCAGTTCGGATCGATTCCACGAGCAGTACTTC.

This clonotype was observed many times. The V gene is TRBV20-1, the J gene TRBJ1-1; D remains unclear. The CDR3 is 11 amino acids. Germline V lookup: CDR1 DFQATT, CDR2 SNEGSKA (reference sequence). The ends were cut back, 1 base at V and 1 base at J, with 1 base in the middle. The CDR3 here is CSARANTEAFF. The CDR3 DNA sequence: TGCAGTGCTAGAGCGAACACTGAAGCTTTCTTT.

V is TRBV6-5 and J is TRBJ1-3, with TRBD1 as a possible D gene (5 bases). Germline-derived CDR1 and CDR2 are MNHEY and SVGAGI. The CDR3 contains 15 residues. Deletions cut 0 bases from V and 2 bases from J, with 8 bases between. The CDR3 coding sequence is TGTGCCAGCAGTTACTCCCTACAGGCTGGAAACACCATATATTTT. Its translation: CASSYSLQAGNTIYF.

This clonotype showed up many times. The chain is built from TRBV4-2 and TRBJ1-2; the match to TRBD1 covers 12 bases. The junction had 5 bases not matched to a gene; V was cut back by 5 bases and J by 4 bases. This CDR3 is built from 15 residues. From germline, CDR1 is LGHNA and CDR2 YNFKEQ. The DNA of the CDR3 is TGTGCCAGCAGCTCCGGGACAGGGGGCGGCTATGGCTACACCTTC. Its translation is CASSSGTGGGYGYTF.

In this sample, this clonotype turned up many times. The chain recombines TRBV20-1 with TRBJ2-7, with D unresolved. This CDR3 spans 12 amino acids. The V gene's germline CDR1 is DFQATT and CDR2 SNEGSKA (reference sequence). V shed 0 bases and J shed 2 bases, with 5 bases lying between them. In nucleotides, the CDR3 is TGCAGTGCTAGAGATAAACCCTACGAGCAGTACTTC. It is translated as CSARDKPYEQYF.

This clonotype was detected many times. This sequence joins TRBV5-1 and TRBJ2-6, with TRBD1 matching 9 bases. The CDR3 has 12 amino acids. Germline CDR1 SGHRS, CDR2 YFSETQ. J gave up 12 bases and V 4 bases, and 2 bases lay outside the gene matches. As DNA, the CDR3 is TGCGCCAGCAGCGTGGGACAGGGCGTCCTGACTTTC. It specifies CASSVGQGVLTF.

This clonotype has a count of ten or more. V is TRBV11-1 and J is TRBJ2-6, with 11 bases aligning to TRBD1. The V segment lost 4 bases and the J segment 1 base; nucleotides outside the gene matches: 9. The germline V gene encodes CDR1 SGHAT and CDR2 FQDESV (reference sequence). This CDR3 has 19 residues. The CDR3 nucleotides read TGTGCCAGCAGCTCCATTCGGGACAGGGGGGGGTCTGGGGCCAACGTCCTGACTTTC. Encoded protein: CASSSIRDRGGSGANVLTF.

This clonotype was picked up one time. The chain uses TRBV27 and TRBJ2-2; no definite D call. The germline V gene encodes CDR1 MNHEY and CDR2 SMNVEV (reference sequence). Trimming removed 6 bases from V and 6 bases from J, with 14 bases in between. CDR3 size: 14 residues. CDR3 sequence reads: CASRTDPSSGELFF. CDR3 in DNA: TGTGCCAGCAGAACTGACCCTTCCTCCGGGGAGCTGTTTTTT.

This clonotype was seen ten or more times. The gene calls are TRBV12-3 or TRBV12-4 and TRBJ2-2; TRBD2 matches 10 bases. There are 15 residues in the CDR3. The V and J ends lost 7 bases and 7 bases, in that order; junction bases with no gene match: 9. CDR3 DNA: TGTGCCAGCACCCTCTCTAGCGGGAGTGGCGGGGAGCTGTTTTTT. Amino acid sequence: CASTLSSGSGGELFF.

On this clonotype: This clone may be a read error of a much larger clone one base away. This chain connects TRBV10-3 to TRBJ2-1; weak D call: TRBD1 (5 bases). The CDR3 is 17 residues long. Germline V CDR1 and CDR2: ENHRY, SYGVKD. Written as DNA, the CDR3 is TGTGCCACCAGTGAGTCGATGGCAGGGTCGTCCTACAATGAGCAGTTCTTC. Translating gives CATSESMAGSSYNEQFF.

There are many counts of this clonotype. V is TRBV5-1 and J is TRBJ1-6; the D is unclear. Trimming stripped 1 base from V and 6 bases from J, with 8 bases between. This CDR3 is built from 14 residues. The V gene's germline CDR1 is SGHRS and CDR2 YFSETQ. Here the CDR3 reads CASSLRRSNSPLHF. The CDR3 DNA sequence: TGCGCCAGCAGCTTGAGGCGATCTAATTCACCCCTCCACTTT.

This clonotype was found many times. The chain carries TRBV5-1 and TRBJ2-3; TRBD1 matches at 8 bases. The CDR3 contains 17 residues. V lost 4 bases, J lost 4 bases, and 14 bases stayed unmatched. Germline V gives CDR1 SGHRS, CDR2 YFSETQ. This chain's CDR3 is CASSPPPTGVVADTQYF. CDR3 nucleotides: TGCGCCAGCAGCCCACCTCCGACAGGGGTCGTGGCAGATACGCAGTATTTT.

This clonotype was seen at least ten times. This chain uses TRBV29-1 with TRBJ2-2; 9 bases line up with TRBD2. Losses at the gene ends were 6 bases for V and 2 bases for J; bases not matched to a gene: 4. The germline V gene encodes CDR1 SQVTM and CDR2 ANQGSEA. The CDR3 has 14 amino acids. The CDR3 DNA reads TGCAGCGTGTTGACTAGCGGAAACACCGGGGAGCTGTTTTTT. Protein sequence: CSVLTSGNTGELFF.

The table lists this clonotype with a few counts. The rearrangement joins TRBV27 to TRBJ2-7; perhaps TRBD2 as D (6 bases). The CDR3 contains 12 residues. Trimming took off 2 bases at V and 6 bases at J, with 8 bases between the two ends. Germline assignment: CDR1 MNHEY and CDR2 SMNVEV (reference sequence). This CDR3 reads CASSLPGGEQYF. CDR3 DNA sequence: TGTGCCAGCAGTTTACCCGGGGGCGAGCAGTACTTC.

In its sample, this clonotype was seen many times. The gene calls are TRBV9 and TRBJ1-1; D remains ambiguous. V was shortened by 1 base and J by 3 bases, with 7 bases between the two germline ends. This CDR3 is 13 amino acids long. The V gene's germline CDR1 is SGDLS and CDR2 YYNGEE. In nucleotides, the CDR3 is TGTGCCAGCAGCGTATACTGGGACACTGAAGCTTTCTTT. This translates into CASSVYWDTEAFF.

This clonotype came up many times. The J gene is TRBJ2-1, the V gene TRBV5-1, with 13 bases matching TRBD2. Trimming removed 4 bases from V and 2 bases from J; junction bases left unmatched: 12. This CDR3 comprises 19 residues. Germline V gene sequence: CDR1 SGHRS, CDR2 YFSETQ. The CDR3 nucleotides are TGCGCCAGCAGCCCGGGACTAGCGGGAATTGCGGGACCCTACAATGAGCAGTTCTTC. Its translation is CASSPGLAGIAGPYNEQFF.

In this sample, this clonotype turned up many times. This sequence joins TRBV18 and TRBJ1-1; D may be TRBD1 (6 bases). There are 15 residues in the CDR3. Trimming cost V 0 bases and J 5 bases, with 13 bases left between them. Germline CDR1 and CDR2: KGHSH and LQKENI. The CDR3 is CASSPPGTPHTEAFF. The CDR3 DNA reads TGTGCCAGCTCACCACCCGGGACACCACATACTGAAGCTTTCTTT.

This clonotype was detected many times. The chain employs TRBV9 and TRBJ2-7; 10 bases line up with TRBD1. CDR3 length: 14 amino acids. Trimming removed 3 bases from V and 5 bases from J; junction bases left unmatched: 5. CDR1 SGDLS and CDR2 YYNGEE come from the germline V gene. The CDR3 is CASSGGQGPDEQYF. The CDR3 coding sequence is TGTGCCAGCAGCGGGGGACAGGGGCCCGACGAGCAGTACTTC.

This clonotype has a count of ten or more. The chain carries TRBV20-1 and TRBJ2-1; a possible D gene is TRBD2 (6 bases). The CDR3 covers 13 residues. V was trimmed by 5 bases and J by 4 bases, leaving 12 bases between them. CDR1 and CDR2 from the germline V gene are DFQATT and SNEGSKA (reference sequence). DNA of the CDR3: TGCAGTGCTCGGGACTGGCTATACAATGAGCAGTTCTTC. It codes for CSARDWLYNEQFF.

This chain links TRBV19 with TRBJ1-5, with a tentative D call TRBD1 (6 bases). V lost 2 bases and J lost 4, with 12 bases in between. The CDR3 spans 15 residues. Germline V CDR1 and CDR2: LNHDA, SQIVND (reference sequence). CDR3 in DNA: TGTGCCAGTAGTATACAGGGGTTGGGGAATCAGCCCCAGCATTTT. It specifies CASSIQGLGNQPQHF.

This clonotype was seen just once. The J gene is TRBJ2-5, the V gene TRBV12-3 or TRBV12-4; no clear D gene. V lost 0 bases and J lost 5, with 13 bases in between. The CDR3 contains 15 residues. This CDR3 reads CASSLAGAHGETQYF. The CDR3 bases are TGTGCCAGCAGTTTAGCAGGCGCCCACGGGGAGACCCAGTACTTC.

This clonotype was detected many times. CDR3 region: CASSPLRGSYTEAFF. The CDR3, as DNA: TGTGCCAGCAGCCCCCTGAGGGGGTCGTACACTGAAGCTTTCTTT. The J gene is TRBJ1-1, the V gene TRBV28, with D tentatively TRBD1 (6 bases). Trimming pared 6 bases from V and 3 bases from J, leaving 17 bases between. Looked up from germline, CDR1 is MDHEN and CDR2 is SYDVKM. This CDR3 comprises 15 residues.

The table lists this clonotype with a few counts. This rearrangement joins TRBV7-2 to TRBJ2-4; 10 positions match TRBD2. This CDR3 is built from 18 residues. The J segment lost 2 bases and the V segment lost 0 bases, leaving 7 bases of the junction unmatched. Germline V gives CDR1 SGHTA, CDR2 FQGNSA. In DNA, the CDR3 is TGTGCCAGCAGCTTAGCCAGCGGGGGGGCCGGGTCCAAAAACATTCAGTACTTC. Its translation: CASSLASGGAGSKNIQYF.